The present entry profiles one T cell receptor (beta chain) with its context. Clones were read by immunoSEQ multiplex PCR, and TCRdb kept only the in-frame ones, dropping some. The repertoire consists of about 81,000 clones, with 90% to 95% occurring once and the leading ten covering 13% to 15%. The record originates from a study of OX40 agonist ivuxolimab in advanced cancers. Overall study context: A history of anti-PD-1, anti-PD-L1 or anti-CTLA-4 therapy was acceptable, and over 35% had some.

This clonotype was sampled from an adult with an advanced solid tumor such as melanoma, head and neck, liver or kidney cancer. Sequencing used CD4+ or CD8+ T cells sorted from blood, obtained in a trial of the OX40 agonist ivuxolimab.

As DNA, the CDR3 is TGTGCCAGCAGTTCGGGACAGGGACTTGAAGCTTTCTTT. Amino acid sequence: CASSSGQGLEAFF. The chain links TRBV27 to TRBJ1-1, with 9 bases aligning to TRBD1. This CDR3 comprises 13 residues. V shed 4 bases, J shed 7 bases, and the junction held 4 bases outside the gene matches. CDR1 is MNHEY, CDR2 SMNVEV, per germline (reference sequence).